This entry features one T cell receptor beta chain sequence. What it recognizes is unknown. V trimming: 6 bases; J trimming: 2 bases; junction bases outside the gene matches: 8. CDR1 MNHEY and CDR2 SVGAGI come from the germline V gene. The CDR3 loop spans 15 amino acids. This entry is derived from a study of blood T cells in healthy people across ages. General study results and limits: Per million T cells, TCR beta diversity dropped roughly linearly as age increased.

Alongside a J-beta primer mix, a sample-barcoded 5' primer served in a second PCR lasting about 7 to 12 cycles. TCRdb re-analysed the 5' RACE reads in MiXCR, keeping a single row per CDR3 protein. The data show about 1.7 million distinct CDR3 sequences, 28% seen once. What was sequenced was blood. The receptor was derived from a woman aged 25 to 39 in good health. The chain recombines TRBV6-5 with TRBJ2-3; TRBD2 aligns across 7 bases. As DNA, the CDR3 is TGTGCCAGCAGCCGTAGCGGGTTTTACACAGATACGCAGTATTTT. This translates into CASSRSGFYTDTQYF.